A single TCR beta chain is shown here with its context. This record comes from a study of shared clonotypes between healthy human individuals. Assay: immunoSEQ multiplex PCR; the TCRdb copy retains only in-frame clones and omits some. The table lists about 490,000 clones, over 70% of them singletons, with roughly 13% in the top ten. The CDR3 is 17 residues long. The germline gives CDR1 MGHRA, CDR2 YSYEKL. Trimming took 1 base from V and 0 from J, leaving 13 bases between them. The V and J genes are TRBV4-1 and TRBJ1-3, with D unclear. This sequence originates from a woman between 40 and 55 years old in good health. Some clones in this sample may be carry-over from other donors' samples. The sample consisted of PBMCs. CDR3 sequence reads: CASSQAGSLHSGNTIYF. The CDR3 DNA sequence: TGCGCCAGCAGCCAAGCCGGCAGCCTACACTCTGGAAACACCATATATTTT.